These T cell receptor beta chains were read from a single sample in a study of blood T cells in healthy people across ages. TCRdb independently ran MiXCR on the 5' RACE reads; one entry per CDR3 protein. Of more than 1 million distinct CDR3 sequences in the sample, less than 50% were seen once. The material sequenced was blood. Receptor source: a woman aged 55 to 70 in good health. The conserved cysteine and the conserved F or W are not part of the CDR3 here.

TRBV10-1 | 13 | ASSDAADNYEKLF
TRBV7-2 | 11 | ASSLTPRETQY
TRBV20-1 | 15 | SARDQGLAGRTDTQY
TRBV14 | 10 | ASSALDNEQF
TRBV30 | 11 | AWSPTPTHEQF
TRBV7-2 | 13 | ASSLVLAIQETLY
TRBV5-1 | 17 | ASSDGGQLAVFFANEQF
TRBV7-6 | 13 | ASSLGLGGNSPLH
TRBV7-2 | 10 | ASSRPTGTQY
TRBV7-8 | 13 | ASSSGLAGGGEQF
TRBV20-1 | 13 | SARDQVAVTDTQY
TRBV9 | 11 | ASSGEPFYEQY
TRBV4-1 | 16 | ASSPIGAAGHSSYEQY
TRBV9 | 11 | ASSVDPTGDPT
TRBV21-1 | 15 | ASRKRGGISGANVLT
TRBV7-2 | 13 | ASSIRTGGNSPLH
TRBV29-1 | 12 | SAGTSGGYNEQF
TRBV14 | 12 | ATMPREGWNEQF
TRBV15 | 13 | ATSRQGTSLYEQY
TRBV4-1 | 12 | ASSQKGDRDTQY
TRBV6-2/TRBV6-3 | 12 | ASWGQPTNYGYT
TRBV7-2 | 14 | ASSLEVAGGIDTQY
TRBV9 | 13 | ASSVAGQSYNEQF
TRBV7-2 | 15 | ASSLVGAGGGTDTQY
TRBV6-6 | 14 | ASSYSSRGGYNEQF
TRBV29-1 | 12 | SVVPGQGAETQY
TRBV20-1 | 13 | ARQGAYESTDTQY
TRBV5-1 | 13 | ASSTRQDGNEKLF
TRBV11-2 | 13 | ASSSVRTGMLRAF
TRBV20-1 | 12 | SARDGRTAYEQY
TRBV18 | 14 | ASSVPGTSGADTQY
TRBV3-1 | 13 | ASSHRTTRTTEAF
TRBV12-3/TRBV12-4 | 12 | ASSLTGFSETQY
TRBV10-3 | 11 | AISGDRAYEQY
TRBV6-6 | 10 | ASRPASSDYT
TRBV29-1 | 9 | SVGILETQY
TRBV3-1 | 10 | ASSQDPHDQY
TRBV21-1 | 13 | ARPRASGSTDTQY
TRBV27 | 15 | ASSSRGTGSSRYEQY
TRBV2 | 11 | ASSDVDAYEQY
TRBV6-6 | 14 | ASSYSMGAGNQPQH
TRBV3-1 | 9 | ATRAAETQY
TRBV18 | 15 | ASSPLGTGGAYNEQF
TRBV11-2 | 15 | ASSRSPSGVVMNEQF
TRBV11-1 | 13 | ASSLRQGMQETQY
TRBV24-1 | 14 | ATSDLPQRLNTEAF
TRBV20-1 | 13 | SAVGLADSYNEQF
TRBV20-1 | 11 | SASGRWNNEQF
TRBV2 | 11 | ASMPGSVETQY
TRBV5-1 | 14 | ASSIRTSGRGDTQY
TRBV5-1 | 13 | ASSIGGTGMYEQF
TRBV25-1 | 10 | ASPTDYYGYT
TRBV5-6 | 12 | ASSSLASQETQY